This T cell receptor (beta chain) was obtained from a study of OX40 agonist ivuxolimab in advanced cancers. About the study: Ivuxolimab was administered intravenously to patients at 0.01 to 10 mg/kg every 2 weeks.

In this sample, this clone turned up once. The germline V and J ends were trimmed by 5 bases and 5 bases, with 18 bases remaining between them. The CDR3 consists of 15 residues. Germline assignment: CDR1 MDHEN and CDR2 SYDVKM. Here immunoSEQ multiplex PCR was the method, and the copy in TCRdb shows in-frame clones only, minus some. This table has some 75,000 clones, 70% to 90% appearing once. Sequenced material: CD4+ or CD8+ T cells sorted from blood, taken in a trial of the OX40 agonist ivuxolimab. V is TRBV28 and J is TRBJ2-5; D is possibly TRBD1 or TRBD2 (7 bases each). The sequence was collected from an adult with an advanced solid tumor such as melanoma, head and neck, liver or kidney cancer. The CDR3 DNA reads TGTGCCAGCAGTGGAGGGACAGCGGGATTTGAGACCCAGTACTTC. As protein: CASSGGTAGFETQYF.